This TCR beta chain was observed in a study of cytomegalovirus exposure and HLA in healthy donors. Notes on the study in general: In an earlier analysis, most TCR beta V segments were productive about 87% or about 30% of the time.

The PCR had 60 Vbeta and 13 Jbeta primers. The table came from immunoSEQ multiplex PCR; TCRdb's copy has only in-frame clones and leaves some out. The data contain approximately 130,000 clones, just under 85% of them singletons. Trimming cost V 4 bases and J 2 bases, with 17 bases left between them. CDR1 GTSNPN and CDR2 SVGIG come from the germline V gene (reference sequence). CDR3 length equals 15 residues. Only a few counts were recorded for this clone. Its cognate antigen is unknown. Input material: PBMCs. The chain links TRBV30 to TRBJ1-2; tentatively, D is TRBD1 (6 bases). The TCR originated in a boy between 2 and 10 years old in good health and CMV-seronegative. Written as DNA, the CDR3 is TGTGCCTGGACTCAACGGGCGACAGGAAACTATGGCTACACCTTC. Translation: CAWTQRATGNYGYTF.